This TCR beta chain emerged from a study of blood T cells in healthy people across ages (dated by TCRdb to between 2014 and 2017). Background on the whole study: In model experiments, template switching captured about one uniquely barcoded TCR beta cDNA molecule for every two T cells. To track age-related changes in TCR beta repertoire diversity, the study relied on deep sequencing normalized with unique cDNA molecular identifiers. The donors were divided into four age groups: young (average around 15 years), middle-aged (around 37), aged (around 67) and long-lived (around 80). Two additional independent replicas of 1 million unique cDNA reads from the same blood draw were analyzed for two donors (one aged 18 to 30 and one aged 80 or older).

Broader findings and caveats from the paper: Donor CMV infection status was unknown, potentially confounding age-related changes in expanded clonotypes. Observed TCR beta diversity correlated strongly with the percentage of naive T cells measured by flow cytometry. Total diversity estimates from one million sequenced T cells were considered lower bounds and underestimates. Observed TCR beta diversity per million T cells fell roughly linearly with age, and a significant reduction was already apparent by age roughly 40. Compared with the aged group, more naive CD4+ T cells, fewer expanded clones and increased TCR diversity were shown by the long-lived group, suggesting age selection. Since profiling was done on bulk unsorted PBMCs, naive and antigen-experienced compartments could not be conclusively compared.

The library was produced with 5' RACE. The sequencing machine was an Illumina HiSeq 2500. A second PCR of about 7 to 12 cycles was run with a J-beta primer mix and a sample-barcoded 5' primer. Each TCR beta cDNA molecule received a unique molecular identifier from a template-switch 5' adaptor carrying 12 random nucleotides. Each sample yielded at least 3 million CDR3-containing paired-end reads. First-strand cDNA synthesis was performed from all RNA using the Mint cDNA synthesis kit, with priming by a TRBC-specific oligonucleotide. Following uracil-DNA glycosylase treatment, a first 18-cycle PCR with universal primers M1SS and BC2_uni_R was performed on all cDNA. The authors processed their data as follows. For normalization, 1 million high-quality reads, each with a distinct molecular identifier, were randomly selected from each sample. Reads sharing molecular identifiers were discarded rather than binned into consensus sequences. MiTCR, set to a Q25 quality threshold and the strictest error-elimination algorithm, was used for CDR3 identification, clonotype clustering and error correction. A nonparametric unseen species model with Euler transformation was used to estimate lower-bound total TCR beta diversity. TCRdb ran its own pipeline on the public reads, namely fastp trimming at Q25 and MiXCR clone calling, and kept in-frame beta chains. Each record represents a unique CDR3 protein, reported with the most common genes and DNA among its rows. The V and J calls were not made by the authors but by TCRdb's processing. Within this sample are some 930,000 distinct CDR3 sequences, with roughly 29% of them counted one time only. The ten most abundant clones make up about 9.4% of the sample.

Systemically healthy Caucasian individuals from Russia, 39 in total and aged about 6 to 95 years, were included as donors. Around 10 milliliters of peripheral blood were collected from each donor into EDTA-treated Vacutainer tubes. Ficoll-Paque density-gradient centrifugation was used to isolate PBMCs, with at least 7 million per sample. Total RNA, at least 6 micrograms per sample, was extracted from PBMCs with Trizol reagent. For every donor, flow cytometry on a PBMC aliquot measured the percentage of naive CD45RAhigh/CD27high T cells. Cut back by 3 bases and 8 bases, the V and J ends lie 20 bases apart. The germline V gene (reference sequence) sets CDR1 to SEHNR and CDR2 to FQNEAQ. Including the terminal cysteine and phenylalanine, the CDR3 comprises 16 residues. Only CDR3 DNA is held: 48 bases, read in frame from base 1. A word on this clonotype: Its target antigen remains unknown. No base qualities exist here, and no much larger clone lies one base off it.

These data also featured in a second study, about T cells of mothers and their children. In that second paper, the authors write: The donors were nine systemically healthy Caucasian individuals, made up of three mothers and their six children. cDNA synthesis consumed the entire amount of extracted RNA, loaded at about 1.5 ug RNA in each 15 ul reaction. In the second PCR, the M1S primer introduced both the sample barcodes and 2-4 random nucleotides. Over 9.5 million TCR beta CDR3 reads came from each mother, compared with approximately 3 million reads from each child. Thymic selection shapes the output of TCR recombination in a similar way in related and unrelated pairs, and inherited differences have a minor effect. Normalized repertoire overlap was always found to be slightly, but never significantly, higher in related mother-child pairs than in unrelated mother-child pairs. No persistent microchimeric T cell clones were found, with a detection sensitivity of 85 to 100 clones per million clonotypes. The study used deep NGS to compare TCR beta repertoires of mothers and children, seeking features distinguishing related mother-child pairs from unrelated individuals. Mothers averaged approximately 40 +/- 4 years of age and children averaged about 10 +/- 4 years. After adapter ligation with NEBNext reagents, the libraries were sequenced on Illumina HiSeq 2000 with 100+100 nt paired-end reads. To prevent cross-contamination, the mother and child libraries were prepared one month apart and sequenced in separate runs. Between roughly 500,000 and 2,300,000 distinct TCR beta clonotypes were identified per donor. Naive TCR beta clonotypes were estimated from low-frequency clonotypes matched to each donor's FACS-determined naive share, without sorting.

The clonotype comes from a woman in her forties in good health. Sequencing was done on a sample of blood. The chain is assembled from TRBV7-9 and TRBJ2-1, with TRBD1 tentatively as D gene (6 bases match). CDR3 region: CASSLGRWTVQDEQFF. The nucleotide sequence is TGTGCCAGCAGCTTGGGCCGTTGGACAGTTCAAGATGAGCAGTTCTTC.